The rows below give T cell receptor beta chains drawn from one sample of a study of identical twins. Via MiXCR, TCRdb re-called the 5' RACE reads, giving one row per CDR3 protein. This table has approximately 700,000 distinct CDR3 sequences, about 18% appearing once. The sample also formed part of further work on T cells expressing NK-cell markers.

Sample: PBMCs. All receptors derive from a woman aged 18-29 years in good health. CDR3s include the opening cysteine and the closing phenylalanine or tryptophan. The D gene is left open where the match is weak. Size tells how often a clone was seen (once, few, many) or the class of an expanded clone, and some rows leave it out.

j_call	v_call	d_call	clone_size	cdr3_aa	cdr3_nt
TRBJ2-1	TRBV6-1	.	.	CDSSLAYNEQFF	TGTGACAGCTCCTTAGCCTACAATGAGCAGTTCTTC
TRBJ2-7	TRBV5-6	TRBD1	.	CASSVGQYEQYF	TGTGCCAGCAGCGTGGGACAGTACGAGCAGTACTTC
TRBJ2-6	TRBV6-2/TRBV6-3	TRBD2	.	CASSISGTASGRALSGANVLTF	TGTGCCAGCAGTATCTCCGGGACAGCTAGCGGGAGGGCCCTCTCCGGGGCCAACGTCCTGACTTTC
TRBJ2-1	TRBV19	.	.	CARLWWDEQFF	TGTGCCAGGCTTTGGTGGGATGAGCAGTTCTTC
TRBJ1-5	TRBV5-4	TRBD1	few	CASSSGTGHGQPQHF	TGTGCCAGCAGCTCTGGGACAGGGCACGGTCAGCCCCAGCATTTT
TRBJ2-3	TRBV20-1	TRBD2	few	CSASDHSGASDTQYF	TGCAGTGCTAGCGACCATAGCGGGGCCTCAGATACGCAGTATTTT
TRBJ2-3	TRBV27	.	.	CASSLNGGDTQYF	TGTGCCAGCAGTTTAAATGGGGGCGATACGCAGTATTTT
TRBJ2-1	TRBV7-9	TRBD2	few	CASIPWLAGNNEQFF	TGTGCCAGCATTCCGTGGCTAGCGGGGAACAATGAGCAGTTCTTC
TRBJ1-2	TRBV30	.	few	CACRPTNNYGYTF	TGTGCCTGTCGCCCGACGAATAACTATGGCTACACCTTC
TRBJ2-1	TRBV10-2	TRBD2	once	CASSEPGLAGGTSSYNEQFF	TGCGCCAGCAGTGAGCCCGGGCTAGCGGGGGGGACGAGCTCCTACAATGAGCAGTTCTTC
TRBJ2-1	TRBV11-3	.	.	CASSLGGRESGNEQFF	TGTGCCAGCAGCTTGGGGGGGCGGGAATCTGGTAATGAGCAGTTCTTC
TRBJ2-7	TRBV20-1	TRBD2	few	CSALGTSGTYEQYF	TGCAGTGCGCTCGGGACTAGCGGGACCTACGAGCAGTACTTC
TRBJ2-5	TRBV12-3/TRBV12-4	.	.	CASSWGSGETQYF	TGTGCCAGCAGTTGGGGGTCTGGGGAGACCCAGTACTTC
TRBJ1-2	TRBV24-1	.	few	CATSDGVGYTF	TGTGCCACCAGTGATGGGGTAGGCTACACCTTC
TRBJ2-5	TRBV12-3/TRBV12-4	.	few	CASSFTTGGETQYF	TGTGCCAGCAGCTTTACGACAGGCGGGGAGACCCAGTACTTC
TRBJ2-6	TRBV6-1	.	once	CASSPRGTGANVLTF	TGTGCCAGCAGTCCGAGGGGTACCGGGGCCAACGTCCTGACTTTC
TRBJ2-1	TRBV5-1	.	few	CASSRPLLSSYNEQFF	TGCGCCAGCAGCCGCCCACTCCTGAGCTCCTACAATGAGCAGTTCTTC
TRBJ2-7	TRBV7-9	TRBD2	few	CASSWSGGGYYEQYF	TGTGCCAGCAGCTGGAGCGGGGGGGGTTACTACGAGCAGTACTTC
TRBJ1-6	TRBV6-1	TRBD1	.	CASSRRQGNSPLHF	TGTGCCAGCAGCCGACGACAGGGGAACTCACCCCTCCACTTT
TRBJ2-5	TRBV7-3	TRBD2	few	CASSSGLAGGPQTQYF	TGTGCCAGCAGCTCGGGACTAGCGGGGGGGCCGCAGACCCAGTACTTC
TRBJ2-1	TRBV3-1	.	.	CASSQDSPSGEQFF	TGTGCCAGCAGCCAAGATTCCCCGAGCGGCGAGCAGTTCTTC
TRBJ2-2	TRBV19	TRBD2	.	CASSIAGGSSGELFF	TGTGCCAGTAGTATAGCGGGAGGGAGTTCCGGGGAGCTGTTTTTT
TRBJ2-7	TRBV19	TRBD1	.	CASSITGGYEQYF	TGTGCCAGTAGTATAACAGGGGGCTACGAGCAGTACTTC
TRBJ1-5	TRBV29-1	TRBD1	.	CSVGSGGGNQPQHF	TGCAGCGTTGGGTCAGGGGGCGGCAATCAGCCCCAGCATTTT
TRBJ2-1	TRBV20-1	.	.	CSAGWYNEQFF	TGCAGTGCTGGGTGGTACAATGAGCAGTTCTTC
TRBJ2-7	TRBV5-1	.	.	CASRIDTGDEQYF	TGCGCCAGCAGAATCGATACGGGGGACGAGCAGTACTTC
TRBJ2-7	TRBV6-5	.	.	CASSYSLGGAAYEQYF	TGTGCCAGCAGTTATTCTCTGGGAGGCGCCGCCTACGAGCAGTACTTC
TRBJ2-1	TRBV4-2	TRBD2	.	CASSRRLAGGDEQFF	TGTGCCAGCAGCCGCCGCCTAGCGGGGGGAGATGAGCAGTTCTTC
TRBJ2-7	TRBV27	TRBD1	.	CASSFRDRGTYEQYF	TGTGCCAGCAGTTTTAGGGACAGGGGTACCTACGAGCAGTACTTC
TRBJ1-6	TRBV5-1	TRBD1	few	CASSFLSQGNSPLHF	TGCGCCAGCAGCTTTTTATCACAGGGGAATTCACCCCTCCACTTT
TRBJ2-2	TRBV7-3	.	.	CASSPTRSGELFF	TGTGCCAGCAGCCCTACAAGGTCCGGGGAGCTGTTTTTT
TRBJ1-1	TRBV6-1	.	.	CASSTEWGTEAFF	TGTGCCAGCAGCACGGAGTGGGGCACTGAAGCTTTCTTT
TRBJ2-7	TRBV20-1	TRBD1	few	CSASRQGAYEQYF	TGCAGTGCTAGTAGACAGGGGGCATACGAGCAGTACTTC
TRBJ1-1	TRBV11-2	.	few	CASSLDLLSSEAFF	TGTGCCAGCAGCTTAGATCTCCTCAGCAGCGAAGCTTTCTTT
TRBJ1-1	TRBV10-3	.	many	CAIGNTEAFF	TGTGCCATCGGAAACACTGAAGCTTTCTTT
TRBJ2-3	TRBV29-1	.	.	CSVAGRKTDTQYF	TGCAGCGTTGCCGGACGGAAAACAGATACGCAGTATTTT
TRBJ1-1	TRBV6-1	.	few	CASNRGGAWAEAFF	TGTGCCAGCAATCGGGGAGGGGCCTGGGCTGAAGCTTTCTTT
TRBJ2-7	TRBV5-5	.	few	CASSSPGGTYEQYF	TGTGCCAGCAGCTCTCCGGGGGGCACCTACGAGCAGTACTTC
TRBJ2-5	TRBV9	.	.	CASSVDSLTETQYF	TGTGCCAGCAGCGTGGACAGCCTAACGGAGACCCAGTACTTC
TRBJ2-7	TRBV15	.	many	CATSRDQWEQYF	TGTGCCACCAGCAGAGATCAATGGGAGCAGTACTTC
TRBJ2-1	TRBV15	TRBD2	.	CATSRAGSVGLPYNEQFF	TGTGCCACCAGCAGAGCGGGCTCGGTGGGACTACCCTACAATGAGCAGTTCTTC
TRBJ2-2	TRBV5-6	TRBD1	few	CASSLAQGAYIRNTGELFF	TGTGCCAGCAGCTTAGCACAGGGGGCTTACATTAGGAACACCGGGGAGCTGTTTTTT
TRBJ1-4	TRBV5-1	.	.	CASSPDGRPEKLFF	TGCGCCAGCAGCCCGGACGGGCGTCCCGAAAAACTGTTTTTT
TRBJ2-1	TRBV7-9	.	many	CASGTISLEQFF	TGTGCCAGCGGGACGATTTCTCTCGAGCAGTTCTTC
TRBJ1-3	TRBV29-1	.	.	CSVATGSSGNTIYF	TGCAGCGTTGCGACGGGCAGCTCTGGAAACACCATATATTTT
TRBJ1-1	TRBV29-1	TRBD1	.	CSADRGTSEAFF	TGCAGCGCGGACAGGGGGACCTCTGAAGCTTTCTTT
TRBJ1-1	TRBV27	.	few	CASRTEDTEAFF	TGTGCCAGCAGGACAGAGGACACTGAAGCTTTCTTT
TRBJ1-5	TRBV12-3/TRBV12-4	.	many	CASSLVPGYQPQHF	TGTGCCAGCAGTTTAGTGCCAGGGTATCAGCCCCAGCATTTT
TRBJ2-7	TRBV5-1	TRBD2	once	CASSQTSGGLNEQYF	TGCGCCAGCAGTCAGACTAGCGGGGGATTAAACGAGCAGTACTTC
TRBJ2-5	TRBV20-1	TRBD2	few	CSARDLSGTIQETQYF	TGCAGTGCTAGAGATCTTTCCGGGACTATCCAGGAGACCCAGTACTTC
TRBJ1-1	TRBV3-1	.	few	CASSRRRQLFGEAFF	TGTGCCAGCAGTCGCCGGAGACAGCTGTTTGGGGAAGCTTTCTTT
TRBJ2-2	TRBV5-1	TRBD2	once	CASNRLAGENTGELFF	TGCGCCAGCAACCGGCTAGCGGGGGAGAACACCGGGGAGCTGTTTTTT
TRBJ2-7	TRBV12-3/TRBV12-4	.	.	CASSLRGKQYF	TGTGCCAGCAGTTTGAGGGGAAAGCAGTACTTC